This T cell receptor beta chain was recovered during a study of T cell repertoires in cytomegalovirus infection. Looking at the study overall: Public signatures in TCR beta pointed to CMV infection and matching HLA type. Findings of the study overall: Cumulated frequencies of public TCR beta families served to identify carriers of CMV plus the relevant HLA. HLA-C-restricted CMV-specific TCR beta clonotypes were dominant in the ex vivo response.

One entry per CDR3 protein, called by TCRdb with MiXCR from the reads. Here the sample spans under 850,000 distinct CDR3 sequences, 35% being singletons. The table lists this clonotype with a few counts. Its antigen is unidentified. Sequenced material: PBMCs. The TCR originated in a human donor in good health (CMV status not recorded). Some clones in this sample may be carry-over from other donors' samples.

CDR3 nucleotides: TGCGCCAGCAGCCGAGACCCCCCCCAGGCGGCTGAAAAACTGTTTTTT. This sequence encodes CASSRDPPQAAEKLFF. This chain links TRBV5-1 with TRBJ1-4; D unresolved. V gave up 4 bases and J gave up 7 bases, with 20 bases separating them. Germline assignment: CDR1 SGHRS and CDR2 YFSETQ. The CDR3 sequence is 16 residues long.